This T cell receptor (beta chain) was found in a study of T cell repertoires in cytomegalovirus infection. Study as a whole: A matching HLA type, together with CMV infection, was signaled by public TCR beta signatures.

From the reads, TCRdb called clonotypes with MiXCR, one entry per CDR3 protein. The table lists over 300,000 distinct CDR3 sequences, 15% to 20% of them singletons. The CDR3 sequence is 13 residues long. CDR1 SNHLY and CDR2 FYNNEI come from the germline V gene. V lost 8 bases to trimming and J lost 7 bases; unmatched junction nucleotides: 8. A few counts support this clonotype. The antigen is unknown. Findings and limits, study-wide: What dominated the ex vivo response were HLA-C-restricted CMV-specific TCR beta clonotypes.

The rearrangement uses TRBV2 and TRBJ2-1; 7 nucleotides align to TRBD1. Material for sequencing was PBMCs. The sequence was collected from a human donor in good health (CMV status not recorded). Some clones in this sample may be carry-over from other donors' samples. The CDR3 DNA is TGTGCCAGCCGACAGGGTAATTGGAATGAGCAGTTCTTC. Its translation: CASRQGNWNEQFF.